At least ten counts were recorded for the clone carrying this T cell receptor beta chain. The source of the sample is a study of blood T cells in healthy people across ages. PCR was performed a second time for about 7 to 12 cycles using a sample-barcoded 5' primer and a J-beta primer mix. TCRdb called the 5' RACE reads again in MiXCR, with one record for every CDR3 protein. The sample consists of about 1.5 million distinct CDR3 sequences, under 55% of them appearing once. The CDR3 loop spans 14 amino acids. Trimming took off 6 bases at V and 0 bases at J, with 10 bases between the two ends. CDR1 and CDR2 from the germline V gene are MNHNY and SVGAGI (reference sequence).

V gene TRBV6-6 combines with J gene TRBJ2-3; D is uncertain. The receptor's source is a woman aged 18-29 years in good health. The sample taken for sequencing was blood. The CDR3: CASRSTSSTDTQYF. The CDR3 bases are TGTGCCAGCAGGTCAACTTCTAGCACAGATACGCAGTATTTT.